Listed here are 29 T cell receptor beta chains from one sample, sequenced in a study of T cells in localized non-small cell lung cancer. The table came from immunoSEQ multiplex PCR; TCRdb's copy has only in-frame clones and leaves some out. The sample lists tens of thousands of clones, approximately 90% seen once, with over 2% in the top ten. Source: PBMCs, taken before any cancer treatment. The receptor set was obtained from a man between 40 and 70 years old with stage II lung adenocarcinoma.

The chain links TRBV12-5 to TRBJ1-2; D not resolved. Trimming took off 6 bases at V and 0 bases at J, with 20 bases between the two ends. The CDR3 extends over 17 amino acids. CDR1 is LGHNT and CDR2 is FRNRAP in the germline V gene. The DNA for the CDR3 is TGTGCTAGTGGCTCCCCCCTCACAGCTAACCCTAACTATGGCTACACCTTC. It is translated as CASGSPLTANPNYGYTF.

The chain is built from TRBV20-1 and TRBJ1-1; D gene uncertain. The CDR3 covers 11 residues. Germline CDR1 and CDR2: DFQATT and SNEGSKA (reference sequence). V was clipped by 3 bases and J by 4 bases, with 6 bases between them. This CDR3 reads CSARVGTEAFF. CDR3 DNA sequence: TGCAGTGCTAGGGTGGGCACTGAAGCTTTCTTT.

The chain has TRBV5-4 and TRBJ2-1; 10 nucleotides agree with TRBD1. The length of the CDR3 is 15 residues. CDR1 SGHNT and CDR2 YYREEE come from the germline V gene (reference sequence). Losses at the gene ends were 1 base for V and 8 bases for J; bases not matched to a gene: 6. This CDR3 reads CASSLRDRGIYEQFF. CDR3 in DNA: TGTGCCAGCAGCTTGCGGGACAGGGGCATCTATGAGCAGTTCTTC.

In its sample, this clone was seen once. V usage is TRBV28 and J usage is TRBJ1-6; D is perhaps TRBD1 (6 bases). The germline gives CDR1 MDHEN, CDR2 SYDVKM. The CDR3 consists of 18 residues. The V gene lost 6 bases and the J gene lost 8 bases, with 26 bases spanning the gap. The CDR3 nucleotides are TGTGCCAGCAGCCAAAAGAGCTGGGGGGCCTCCCTGGATTCACCCCTCCACTTT. It encodes CASSQKSWGASLDSPLHF. Looking up the rest from reference TRBV28 and TRBJ1-6 gives the full variable domain: DVKVTQSSRYLVKRTGEKVFLECVQDMDHENMFWYRQDPGLGLRLIYFSYDVKMKEKGDIPEGYSVSREKKERFSLILESASTNQTSMYLCASSQKSWGASLDSPLHFGNGTRLTVT.

This chain links TRBV7-6 with TRBJ1-6; the D gene is possibly TRBD1 (6 bases). Germline CDR1 reads SGHVS; CDR2 reads FNYEAQ. Trimming pared 0 bases from V and 7 bases from J, leaving 10 bases between. CDR3 size: 15 residues. The CDR3 reads CASSLAAGVNSPLHF. Here the CDR3 DNA reads TGTGCCAGCAGCTTAGCGGCAGGGGTGAATTCACCCCTCCACTTT.

As regards this clone: Mismatch with germline at one junction end may stem from a read error. V is TRBV27 and J is TRBJ2-5; D could derive from TRBD1 or TRBD2 (5 bases each). Germline CDR1 MNHEY, CDR2 SMNVEV (reference sequence). The CDR3 sequence is 13 residues long. CDR3 DNA sequence: TGTGGCAGCAGTTTGAGGGGCCAAGAGACCCAGTACTTC. Translating gives CGSSLRGQETQYF.

The chain couples TRBV19 to TRBJ1-1; 10 nucleotides agree with TRBD1. The germline V gene encodes CDR1 LNHDA and CDR2 SQIVND (reference sequence). The CDR3 has 14 amino acids. The V segment lost 6 bases and the J segment 5 bases; nucleotides outside the gene matches: 6. This CDR3 is CASSGDRGSTEAFF. The CDR3 DNA reads as TGTGCCAGTAGCGGGGACAGGGGAAGTACTGAAGCTTTCTTT.

The chain combines TRBV9 with TRBJ2-1; no definite D call. With 4 bases removed from V and 4 bases from J, the gap between germline ends came to 18 bases. Germline CDR1 is SGDLS and CDR2 is YYNGEE. The CDR3 consists of 16 residues. CDR3 region: CASSSTKSPLYNEQFF. Here the CDR3 DNA reads TGTGCCAGCAGCTCGACGAAGAGCCCCCTTTACAATGAGCAGTTCTTC. The full variable domain, in which reference TRBV9 and TRBJ2-1 provide the parts outside the CDR3, is DSGVTQTPKHLITATGQRVTLRCSPRSGDLSVYWYQQSLDQGLQFLIQYYNGEERAKGNILERFSAQQFPDLHSELNLSSLELGDSALYFCASSSTKSPLYNEQFFGPGTRLTVL.

The chain joins TRBV6-5 to TRBJ1-5, with D maybe TRBD1 (5 bases). The CDR3 is 14 residues long. Germline V CDR1 and CDR2: MNHEY, SVGAGI. Trimming cost V 5 bases and J 3 bases, with 11 bases left between them. CDR3 sequence reads: CASSPGNYNQPQHF. The CDR3 bases are TGTGCCAGCAGTCCAGGGAATTACAATCAGCCCCAGCATTTT.

This rearrangement joins TRBV4-2 to TRBJ2-2, with 8 bases aligning to TRBD1. Germline CDR1 LGHNA, CDR2 YNFKEQ. J was trimmed by 0 bases and V by 5 bases; bases with no gene match: 5. This CDR3 comprises 16 residues. CDR3 DNA: TGTGCCAGCAGCGTACTACAGGGGGCGAACACCGGGGAGCTGTTTTTT. Translated, it gives CASSVLQGANTGELFF.

This sequence joins TRBV6-1 and TRBJ1-2, with D perhaps TRBD1 (6 bases). Germline V gives CDR1 MNHNS, CDR2 SASEGT. The V end was cut by 10 bases, the J end by 3 bases, with 15 bases between. This CDR3 has 13 residues. The CDR3: CAIGEGGYYGYTF. CDR3 sequence (DNA): TGTGCCATCGGGGAAGGGGGTTACTATGGCTACACCTTC.

The V gene is TRBV9, the J gene TRBJ1-2; the D is unclear. Trimming removed 7 bases from V and 0 bases from J, with 16 bases in between. This CDR3 comprises 15 residues. CDR1 SGDLS and CDR2 YYNGEE come from the germline V gene. The CDR3 protein is CASRGREGPNYGYTF. The CDR3 DNA reads TGTGCCAGCCGAGGTCGTGAGGGTCCTAACTATGGCTACACCTTC.

The rearrangement joins TRBV7-8 to TRBJ1-2, with D possibly being TRBD1 (6 bases). V was cut by 1 base and J by 14 bases, with 17 bases left in between. This CDR3 comprises 13 residues. From germline, CDR1 is SGHVS and CDR2 FQNEAQ. The CDR3 reads CASSLGRQGRPTF. CDR3 DNA sequence: TGTGCCAGCAGCTTAGGTCGGCAGGGGCGTCCGACCTTC. Supplemented by reference TRBV7-8 and TRBJ1-2, the full variable domain reads GAGVSQSPRYKVAKRGQDVALRCDPISGHVSLFWYQQALGQGPEFLTYFQNEAQLDKSGLPSDRFFAERPEGSVSTLKIQRTQQEDSAVYLCASSLGRQGRPTFGSGTRLTVV.

The CDR3 nucleotides read TGTGCCAGCAGTCGGGCGCCGACTAATGAAAAACTGTTTTTT. It codes for CASSRAPTNEKLFF. This rearrangement joins TRBV28 to TRBJ1-4; D is ambiguous. The V and J ends lost 5 bases and 2 bases respectively, with 9 bases between them. There are 14 residues in the CDR3. Germline CDR1 reads MDHEN; CDR2 reads SYDVKM.

The V gene is TRBV28, the J gene TRBJ1-6; D is unclear. The V and J ends lost 3 bases and 5 bases respectively, with 8 bases between them. Germline CDR1 and CDR2: MDHEN and SYDVKM. This CDR3 is 14 amino acids long. CDR3 region: CASSFLSDNSPLHF. DNA for the CDR3: TGTGCCAGCAGTTTTTTATCGGATAATTCACCCCTCCACTTT.

The chain employs TRBV27 and TRBJ1-1; no clear D gene. Germline CDR1 reads MNHEY; CDR2 reads SMNVEV (reference sequence). The V and J ends lost 3 bases and 3 bases respectively, with 8 bases between them. This CDR3 region has 13 residues. CDR3 protein: CASSFMWDTEAFF. In DNA, the CDR3 is TGTGCCAGCAGTTTTATGTGGGACACTGAAGCTTTCTTT.

This chain uses TRBV6-5 with TRBJ2-5, with D possibly TRBD1 on 5 matching bases. CDR3 length: 12 amino acids. Trimming cost V 0 bases and J 9 bases, with 8 bases left between them. The V gene's germline CDR1 is MNHEY and CDR2 SVGAGI. The CDR3 reads CASSYSGVAQYF. DNA for the CDR3: TGTGCCAGCAGTTACTCAGGGGTAGCCCAGTACTTC.

The J gene is TRBJ2-5, the V gene TRBV7-3, with 7 bases that match TRBD1. Germline V gives CDR1 SGHTA, CDR2 FQGTGA. V lost 5 bases, J lost 0 bases, and 9 bases stayed unmatched. The CDR3 runs 16 residues. CDR3 sequence reads: CASSPGTAPYQETQYF. CDR3 sequence (DNA): TGTGCCAGCAGCCCCGGGACAGCCCCGTACCAAGAGACCCAGTACTTC.

The rearrangement links TRBV27 to TRBJ2-2, with D unclear. The V and J ends lost 2 bases and 4 bases respectively, with 8 bases between them. The germline CDR1 and CDR2 sequences are MNHEY and SMNVEV (reference sequence). The CDR3 runs 14 residues. As DNA, the CDR3 is TGTGCCAGCAGTTTAAGTCAGAGCACCGGGGAGCTGTTTTTT. Its protein is CASSLSQSTGELFF.

The chain combines TRBV5-6 with TRBJ2-1; the D is unclear. V was clipped by 3 bases and J by 0 bases, with 10 bases between them. Germline CDR1 SGHDT, CDR2 YYEEEE. The CDR3 extends over 15 amino acids. The CDR3 reads CASSSSWGSYNEQFF. DNA for the CDR3: TGTGCCAGCAGCTCTTCTTGGGGCTCCTACAATGAGCAGTTCTTC.

V gene TRBV6-5 combines with J gene TRBJ1-4; TRBD1 might be the D (6 bases). The CDR3 runs 13 residues. V lost 8 bases and J lost 4, with 11 bases in between. Germline CDR1 is MNHEY and CDR2 is SVGAGI. CDR3 sequence (DNA): TGTGCCAGCGGAAGGGGGTTTAATGAAAAACTGTTTTTT. As protein: CASGRGFNEKLFF.

The chain recombines TRBV5-1 with TRBJ2-3; no reliable D call. CDR3 length equals 14 residues. Trimming took 0 bases from V and 2 from J, leaving 7 bases between them. CDR1 is SGHRS and CDR2 is YFSETQ in the germline V gene. The CDR3 DNA sequence: TGCGCCAGCAGCTTGGACAGATCCACAGATACGCAGTATTTT. Translation: CASSLDRSTDTQYF.

This clone has only one observation. DNA of the CDR3: TGTGCCAGCAGCGTAGACGTCAACGGGGACACTGAAGCTTTCTTT. Translated: CASSVDVNGDTEAFF. This rearrangement joins TRBV9 to TRBJ1-1, with D uncertain. The V end lost 0 bases, the J end lost 3 bases, and 12 bases lay between the germline ends. This CDR3 spans 15 amino acids. CDR1 and CDR2 (germline): SGDLS, YYNGEE.

This chain joins TRBV18 and TRBJ2-6; D tentatively reads TRBD1 or TRBD2 (6 bases each). Germline loops: CDR1 KGHSH, CDR2 LQKENI. The CDR3 is made up of 18 amino acids. V was clipped by 1 base and J by 0 bases, with 13 bases between them. The CDR3, as DNA: TGTGCCAGCTCACCACAGGGGGGACGGATCTCTGGGGCCAACGTCCTGACTTTC. Amino acids: CASSPQGGRISGANVLTF.

The J gene is TRBJ2-3, the V gene TRBV5-1; the D gene is possibly TRBD2 (6 bases). Germline V gene lookup returns CDR1 SGHRS and CDR2 YFSETQ. The V gene lost 0 bases and the J gene lost 4 bases, with 15 bases spanning the gap. The CDR3 is 16 amino acids. CDR3: CASSLGRGAGPDTQYF. In DNA form, the CDR3 reads TGCGCCAGCAGCTTGGGTAGGGGCGCGGGGCCAGATACGCAGTATTTT.

The V gene is TRBV19, the J gene TRBJ2-2; D gene ambiguous. This CDR3 has 10 amino acids. Germline V CDR1 and CDR2: LNHDA, SQIVND (reference sequence). V lost 10 bases, J lost 6 bases, and 6 bases lay in between. The CDR3: CATKAGELFF. CDR3 DNA sequence: TGTGCCACCAAGGCCGGGGAGCTGTTTTTT.

The chain employs TRBV5-1 and TRBJ1-1, with 8 bases lining up with TRBD1. V shed 5 bases, J shed 0 bases, and the junction held 6 bases outside the gene matches. The length of the CDR3 is 15 residues. Germline V gives CDR1 SGHRS, CDR2 YFSETQ. As DNA, the CDR3 is TGCGCCAGCAGACGGGACAGGCTTATGAACACTGAAGCTTTCTTT. Amino acid sequence: CASRRDRLMNTEAFF.

This chain connects TRBV12-5 to TRBJ2-7; the D gene is possibly TRBD2 (6 bases). Trimming pared 5 bases from V and 7 bases from J, leaving 15 bases between. Germline V gives CDR1 LGHNT, CDR2 FRNRAP. The CDR3 has 13 amino acids. CDR3 DNA sequence: TGTGCTAGTGGTCTGTTTAGGGCGGGGGAGCAGTACTTC. It translates to CASGLFRAGEQYF.

The chain has TRBV28 and TRBJ1-6, with TRBD1 matching over 11 bases. This CDR3 spans 13 amino acids. J gave up 10 bases and V 6 bases, and 2 bases lay outside the gene matches. Germline CDR1 MDHEN, CDR2 SYDVKM. The CDR3 is CASRDRGLSPLHF. Written as DNA, the CDR3 is TGTGCCAGCAGGGACAGGGGGCTGTCACCCCTCCACTTT. The whole variable domain, remainder taken from reference TRBV28 and TRBJ1-6, is DVKVTQSSRYLVKRTGEKVFLECVQDMDHENMFWYRQDPGLGLRLIYFSYDVKMKEKGDIPEGYSVSREKKERFSLILESASTNQTSMYLCASRDRGLSPLHFGNGTRLTVT.